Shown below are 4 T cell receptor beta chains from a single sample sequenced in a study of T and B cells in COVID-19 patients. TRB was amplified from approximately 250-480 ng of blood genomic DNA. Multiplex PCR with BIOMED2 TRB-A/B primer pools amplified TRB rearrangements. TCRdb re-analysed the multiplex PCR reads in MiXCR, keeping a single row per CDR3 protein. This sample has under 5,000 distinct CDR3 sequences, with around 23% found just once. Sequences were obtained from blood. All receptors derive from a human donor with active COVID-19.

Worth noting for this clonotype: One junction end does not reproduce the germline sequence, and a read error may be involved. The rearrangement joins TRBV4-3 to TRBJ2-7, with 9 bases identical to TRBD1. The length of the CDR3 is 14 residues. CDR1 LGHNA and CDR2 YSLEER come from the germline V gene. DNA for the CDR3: TGTGCCAGCAGCCAAGCGGGACAGGGTAGCGAGCAGTACTTC. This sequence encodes CASSQAGQGSEQYF.

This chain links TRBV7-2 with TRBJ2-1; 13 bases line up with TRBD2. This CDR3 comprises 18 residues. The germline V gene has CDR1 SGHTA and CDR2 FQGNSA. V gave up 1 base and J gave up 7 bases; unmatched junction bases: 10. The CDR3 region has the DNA TGTGCCAGCAGCTTAGTCGCCGCCGGGACTAGCGGGATAAATGAGCAGTTCTTC. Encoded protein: CASSLVAAGTSGINEQFF.

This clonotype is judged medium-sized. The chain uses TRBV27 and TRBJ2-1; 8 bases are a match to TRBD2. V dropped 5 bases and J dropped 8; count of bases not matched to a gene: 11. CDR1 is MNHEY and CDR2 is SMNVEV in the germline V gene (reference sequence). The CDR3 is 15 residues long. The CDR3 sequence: CASSPGTSYIYEQFF. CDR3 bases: TGTGCCAGCAGTCCCGGGACTAGTTATATTTATGAGCAGTTCTTC.

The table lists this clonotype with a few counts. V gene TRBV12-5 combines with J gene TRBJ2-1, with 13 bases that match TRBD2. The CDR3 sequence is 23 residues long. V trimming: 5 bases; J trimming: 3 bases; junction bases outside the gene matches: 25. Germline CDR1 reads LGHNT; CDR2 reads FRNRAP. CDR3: CASGQKLAGGLHRRGEGYNEQFF. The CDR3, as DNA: TGTGCTAGTGGTCAGAAACTAGCGGGAGGGCTACATCGGAGGGGGGAGGGCTACAATGAGCAGTTCTTC.